This TCR beta chain was sequenced in a study of shared clonotypes between healthy human individuals. The study drew all its donors from Caucasian adults living in Nashville, Tennessee. The germline V gene has CDR1 SGHRS and CDR2 YFSETQ. The CDR3 runs 15 residues. The V and J ends lost 1 base and 3 bases respectively, with 13 bases between them. Clones were read by immunoSEQ multiplex PCR, and TCRdb kept only the in-frame ones, dropping some. This sample has about 480,000 clones, with almost 80% found just once. The V gene is TRBV5-1, the J gene TRBJ2-5, with D possibly being TRBD1 (6 bases). The sequenced sample was PBMCs. The TCR sequence derives from a woman aged 40-49 years in good health. Some clones in this sample may be carry-over from other donors' samples. The CDR3 loop reads CASSLTGNSEETQYF. DNA of the CDR3: TGCGCCAGCAGCTTGACAGGGAACTCCGAAGAGACCCAGTACTTC.